The next 2 T cell receptor beta chains were all read from a single sample in a study of blood T cell repertoires in COVID-19. Method: immunoSEQ multiplex PCR; TCRdb's copy keeps in-frame clones and lacks some. The repertoire has fewer than 55,000 clones, under 90% of them found once; the top ten carry around 22%. Source material: peripheral blood. The receptors stem from a woman older than 75 with COVID-19, enrolled during active disease.

This clone was detected a few times. A read error may account for a junction end that differs from germline. V is TRBV7-9 and J is TRBJ1-3, with D possibly being TRBD1 (5 bases). Germline CDR1 and CDR2: SEHNR and FQNEAQ (reference sequence). This CDR3 has 14 residues. The CDR3 is CASRLGASGNTIYF. The DNA of the CDR3 is TGTGCCAGCAGATTAGGGGCATCTGGAAACACCATATATTTT.

V gene TRBV7-9 combines with J gene TRBJ2-2; 7 bases align to TRBD1. In germline, CDR1 is SEHNR, CDR2 FQNEAQ (reference sequence). J lost 1 base, V lost 8 bases, and 7 bases had no gene match. This CDR3 comprises 15 residues. The CDR3 spells CASGTRDRNTGELFF. DNA of the CDR3: TGTGCCAGCGGAACCCGGGACAGGAACACCGGGGAGCTGTTTTTT. Combining the CDR3 with reference TRBV7-9 and TRBJ2-2 gives the whole variable domain DTGVSQNPRHKITKRGQNVTFRCDPISEHNRLYWYRQTLGQGPEFLTYFQNEAQLEKSRLLSDRFSAERPKGSFSTLEIQRTEQGDSAMYLCASGTRDRNTGELFFGEGSRLTVL.